The source of this TCR beta chain is a study of cytomegalovirus exposure and HLA in healthy donors. The CDR3 length is 15 residues. Germline-derived CDR1 and CDR2 are LNHDA and SQIVND (reference sequence). The junction had 12 bases not matched to a gene; V was cut back by 5 bases and J by 8 bases. The PCR made use of 60 Vbeta and 13 Jbeta primers. This table comes from immunoSEQ multiplex PCR, and its TCRdb copy is limited to in-frame clones, with some not included. The table includes 200,000 to 250,000 clones, 60% to 80% detected once. The sample was PBMCs. This TCR was sampled from a woman in her 30s in good health and CMV-seronegative. This chain uses TRBV19 with TRBJ1-2, with 9 bases identical to TRBD1. This chain's CDR3 is CASSPTSRDRDGYTF. CDR3 coding DNA: TGTGCCAGTAGTCCAACTTCCCGGGACAGGGACGGCTACACCTTC.